This T cell receptor beta chain was identified during a study of tumor-infiltrating lymphocytes in primary liver carcinoma. With a constant-region primer, TCR beta cDNA was made from approximately 520 ng of total RNA. ARM-PCR was slightly modified, and three nested multiplex PCR rounds with it gave rise to the TCR beta libraries. For 10 cycles apiece, the opening two PCR rounds ran with TRBV1-TRBV30 forward primers and a C-beta reverse primer. TCRdb re-called the multiplex PCR reads through MiXCR, storing one row per CDR3 protein. Of tens of thousands of distinct CDR3 sequences detected, over 60% appear once; the ten largest clones hold roughly two fifths. Co-extracting RNA and DNA was done with about 20-33 mg of unsorted bulk tissue as input. Without exception, tumor samples held over 75% viable tumor cells. Germline V gene sequence: CDR1 KGHDR, CDR2 SFDVKD. Deletions cut 3 bases from V and 9 bases from J, with 20 bases between. The CDR3 has 16 residues.

This clonotype was counted ten times or more. Antigen: not known. Study outcomes and limitations: Pairs comparing tumor with adjacent tissue or blood overlapped less than pairs drawn from tumor regions.

V gene TRBV24-1 combines with J gene TRBJ2-1, with D maybe TRBD1 (6 bases). Sequenced input: liver tumor tissue from sampling region 4. Regarding subset: tumor region T4, right-lateral pole. The origin of this receptor is a man aged 35 to 55 with primary liver carcinoma and hepatitis B virus infection. The CDR3 is CATSDKTGRLLGEQFF. For the CDR3, the DNA is TGTGCCACCAGTGATAAAACAGGGCGCCTCCTTGGTGAGCAGTTCTTC.